Listed here are 14 T cell receptor delta chains from one sample, sequenced in a study of gamma-delta T cells after stem cell transplantation. TCRdb fed the RT-PCR reads to CATT. Found here are 1,500 or so delta-chain clones, roughly 2.5% of them singletons; the top ten hold 37%. The material sequenced was gamma-delta T cells. These receptor sequences come from a human donor. It is not recorded whose cells these are; they may come from a transplant donor.

A remark on this clone: The likely explanation is a read error, given a far larger clone one base away. The sample carries other DNA sequences with the same CDR3. The rearrangement links TRDV2 to TRDJ1; TRDD3 agrees at 8 bases. Germline loops: CDR1 GEAIGNYY, CDR2 EKD. CDR3 length equals 17 residues. The CDR3, as DNA: TGTGCCTGTAACCCTTTGGGGGATTGGCCGGTGGCCGATAAGCTCATCTTT. As protein: CACNPLGDWPVADKLIF.

This clone is labeled medium-sized. This may arise from a read error, as a much more abundant clone is one base away. The V call is TRDV2, the J call TRDJ1; a weak D match, TRDD3 (6 bases). In germline, CDR1 is GEAIGNYY, CDR2 EKD. V lost 1 base and J 0 bases, leaving 20 bases between the germline ends. This CDR3 has 18 amino acids. The CDR3, as DNA: TGTGCCTGTGACACTATGCACGCTGGGGAATTGTACACCGATAAACTCATCTTT. Encoded protein: CACDTMHAGELYTDKLIF.

This clone was detected a few times. TCRdb shows a much larger clone's protein in place of this DNA's translation, and the two differ at residue 15, likely through a read error; the protein shown is translated from the DNA. This chain links TRDV2 with TRDJ1, with 8 positions matching TRDD3. The CDR3 covers 17 residues. Germline lookup yields CDR1 GEAIGNYY and CDR2 EKD. CDR3 nucleotides: TGTGCCTGTGACACCGCGGAACTACTGGGGGCCACCGATAAATTCATCTTT. Translation gives CACDTAELLGATDKFIF.

Details on this clone: TCRdb has a much larger clone's protein, which differs at residue 3 from the translation of this DNA, likely because of a read error; what is shown is the protein translated from the DNA. The J gene is TRDJ1, the V gene TRDV2, with 9 nucleotides matching TRDD3. This CDR3 comprises 19 residues. CDR1 is GEAIGNYY, CDR2 EKD, per germline. CDR3 sequence: CARDTVRTGGEQEGDKLIF. The CDR3 nucleotides read TGTGCCCGTGACACCGTTCGTACTGGGGGAGAACAAGAAGGCGATAAACTCATCTTT.

As to this clone: This sequence is one base from a far larger clone and is likely a read error. This sequence joins TRDV2 and TRDJ1; 8 positions match TRDD3. This CDR3 region has 19 residues. J was trimmed by 9 bases and V by 0 bases; bases with no gene match: 23. In germline, CDR1 is GEAIGNYY, CDR2 EKD. CDR3 amino acids: CACDTIFSTGGPTIHQLIF. CDR3 in DNA: TGTGCCTGTGACACCATTTTCAGTACTGGGGGCCCCACGATCCATCAACTCATCTTT.

About this clone itself: The mismatch at residue 9 between this DNA's translation and the TCRdb protein of a much larger clone likely reflects a read error; the protein shown is translated from the DNA. V usage is TRDV2 and J usage is TRDJ1; 9 nucleotides align to TRDD3. Germline V gene lookup returns CDR1 GEAIGNYY and CDR2 EKD. V lost 3 bases to trimming and J lost 1 base; unmatched junction nucleotides: 14. The CDR3 extends over 18 amino acids. CDR3 nucleotide sequence: TGTGCCTGTGACCCCCTGGGGGATCACCCACGGGGCACCGATAAACTCATCTTT. Protein: CACDPLGDHPRGTDKLIF.

With respect to this clone: The mismatch at residue 4 between this DNA's translation and the TCRdb protein of a much larger clone likely reflects a read error; the protein shown is translated from the DNA. V is TRDV2 and J is TRDJ1; TRDD3 matches at 11 bases. The CDR3 totals 18 residues. CDR1 and CDR2 from the germline V gene are GEAIGNYY and EKD. CDR3 region: CACGTLLGDTKDTDKLIF. The CDR3 bases are TGTGCCTGTGGCACCCTCCTGGGGGATACCAAGGACACCGATAAACTCATCTTT.

About this clone: TCRdb assigns this DNA the protein of a much larger clone, which departs from its translation at residue 11; this likely reflects a read error, and the protein shown comes from translating the DNA. V gene TRDV2 combines with J gene TRDJ1; 9 bases are shared with TRDD3. V trimming: 0 bases; J trimming: 4 bases; junction bases outside the gene matches: 17. Germline V gene sequence: CDR1 GEAIGNYY, CDR2 EKD. This CDR3 is 19 amino acids long. The CDR3 DNA is TGTGCCTGTGACACCGTTCGTACTGGGGGAAAACAAGAAGGCGATAAACTCATCTTT. It specifies CACDTVRTGGKQEGDKLIF.

This clone is labeled as large. Other DNA sequences from this sample encode an identical CDR3 as well. The V gene is TRDV2, the J gene TRDJ3, with 10 nucleotides matching TRDD3. This CDR3 has 20 residues. The junction had 7 bases not matched to a gene; V was cut back by 0 bases and J by 0 bases. The germline CDR1 and CDR2 sequences are GEAIGNYY and EKD. CDR3 sequence (DNA): TGTGCCTGTGACACCGGAGGGGGATACGGAAGCTCCTGGGACACCCGACAGATGTTTTTC. The encoded protein is CACDTGGGYGSSWDTRQMFF.

This clone was detected a few times. The protein in TCRdb stems from a much larger clone and differs at residue 11 from this DNA's translation, likely a read error; here the protein is translated from the DNA. The rearrangement joins TRDV2 to TRDJ1; D remains ambiguous. V was pared by 0 bases and J by 0 bases, with 16 bases between. CDR1 GEAIGNYY and CDR2 EKD come from the germline V gene. The CDR3 is 17 amino acids. CDR3 amino acids: CACDTAEVQGDTDKLIF. The CDR3 DNA reads TGTGCCTGTGACACCGCTGAGGTCCAGGGTGACACCGATAAACTCATCTTT.

This clone was counted a few times. This probably arose from a read error, given a far larger clone one base away. CDR3 bases: TGTGCCCGTGACACCGTCGCTGGGGATAACTACGGGGCTGCCGATAAACTCATCTTT. Translated: CARDTVAGDNYGAADKLIF. This sequence joins TRDV2 and TRDJ1; 7 nucleotides line up with TRDD3. Germline CDR1 and CDR2: GEAIGNYY and EKD. The CDR3 is 19 amino acids.

As concerns this clone: The mismatch at residue 15 between this DNA's translation and the TCRdb protein of a much larger clone likely reflects a read error; the protein shown is translated from the DNA. The chain joins TRDV2 to TRDJ1, with 10 bases that match TRDD3. V gave up 0 bases and J gave up 1 base; unmatched junction bases: 22. The germline gives CDR1 GEAIGNYY, CDR2 EKD. This CDR3 region has 22 residues. The CDR3 spells CACDTVGLLGDTEITSTDKLIF. DNA for the CDR3: TGTGCCTGTGACACCGTGGGCCTATTGGGGGATACAGAGATTACGTCCACCGATAAACTCATCTTT.

Regarding this clone: This DNA translates differently at residue 12 from the TCRdb protein, which is that of a much larger clone; a read error is likely, and the protein shown is the DNA's own translation. The rearrangement joins TRDV2 to TRDJ1; 10 bases fit TRDD3. This CDR3 contains 16 residues. Germline trimming cut 1 base from V and 6 bases from J; bases unmatched to any gene: 10. CDR1 and CDR2 (germline): GEAIGNYY, EKD. The chain's CDR3 is CACDTLLTGGSNKLIF. CDR3 DNA sequence: TGTGCCTGTGACACTCTACTTACTGGGGGATCCAATAAACTCATCTTT.

As for this clone: This likely traces to a read error, being one base from a far larger clone. The gene calls are TRDV2 and TRDJ3; TRDD3 agrees at 13 bases. The germline V gene has CDR1 GEAIGNYY and CDR2 EKD. The CDR3 contains 21 residues. This CDR3 reads CACDTATGGYGSSRDTRQMFF. CDR3 sequence (DNA): TGTGCCTGTGACACGGCTACTGGGGGATACGGGAGCTCCCGGGACACCCGACAGATGTTTTTC.